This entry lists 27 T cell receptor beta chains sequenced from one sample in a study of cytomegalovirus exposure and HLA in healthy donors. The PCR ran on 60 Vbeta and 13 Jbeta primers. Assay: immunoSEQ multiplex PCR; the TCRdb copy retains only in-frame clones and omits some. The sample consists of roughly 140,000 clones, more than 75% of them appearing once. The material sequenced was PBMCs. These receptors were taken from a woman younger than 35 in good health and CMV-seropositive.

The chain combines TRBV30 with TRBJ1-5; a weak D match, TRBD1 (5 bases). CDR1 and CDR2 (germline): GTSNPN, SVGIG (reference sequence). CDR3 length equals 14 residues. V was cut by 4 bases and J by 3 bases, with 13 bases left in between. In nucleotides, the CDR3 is TGTGCCTGGACCCTAACAGGCCACAATCAGCCCCAGCATTTT. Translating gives CAWTLTGHNQPQHF.

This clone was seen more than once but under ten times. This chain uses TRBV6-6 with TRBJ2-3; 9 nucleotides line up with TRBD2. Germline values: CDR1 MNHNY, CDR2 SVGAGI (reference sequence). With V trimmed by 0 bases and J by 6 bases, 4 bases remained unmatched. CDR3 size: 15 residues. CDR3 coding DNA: TGTGCCAGCAGTTACTCGAGTAGCGGGGGCGATACGCAGTATTTT. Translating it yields CASSYSSSGGDTQYF.

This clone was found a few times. The CDR3 region is CAWSSIGGAYGYTF. The CDR3 DNA sequence: TGTGCCTGGAGTTCAATAGGGGGCGCCTATGGCTACACCTTC. The V gene is TRBV30, the J gene TRBJ1-2; 7 bases match TRBD1. V gave up 2 bases and J gave up 4 bases; unmatched junction bases: 7. Germline V gene sequence: CDR1 GTSNPN, CDR2 SVGIG (reference sequence). This CDR3 has 14 residues.

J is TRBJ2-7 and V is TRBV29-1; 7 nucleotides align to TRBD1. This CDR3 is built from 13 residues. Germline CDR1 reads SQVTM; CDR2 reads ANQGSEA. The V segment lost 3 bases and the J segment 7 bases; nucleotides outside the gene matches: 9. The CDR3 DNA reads TGCAGCGTTGAGGGGGACAGTCCATATGAGCAGTACTTC. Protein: CSVEGDSPYEQYF.

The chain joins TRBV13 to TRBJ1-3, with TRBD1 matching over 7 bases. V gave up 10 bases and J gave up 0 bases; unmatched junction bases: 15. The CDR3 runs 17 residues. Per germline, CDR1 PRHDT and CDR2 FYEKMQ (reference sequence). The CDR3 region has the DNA TGTGCCACCATACGACAGGGTTGGTCTGACTCTGGAAACACCATATATTTT. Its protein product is CATIRQGWSDSGNTIYF.

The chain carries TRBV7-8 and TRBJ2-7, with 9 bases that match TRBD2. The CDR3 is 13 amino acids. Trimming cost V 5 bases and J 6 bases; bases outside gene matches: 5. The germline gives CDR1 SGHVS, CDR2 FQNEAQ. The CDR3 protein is CASSVGTSSEQYF. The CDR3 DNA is TGTGCCAGCAGCGTCGGGACTAGCTCCGAGCAGTACTTC. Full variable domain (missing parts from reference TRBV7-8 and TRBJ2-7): GAGVSQSPRYKVAKRGQDVALRCDPISGHVSLFWYQQALGQGPEFLTYFQNEAQLDKSGLPSDRFFAERPEGSVSTLKIQRTQQEDSAVYLCASSVGTSSEQYFGPGTRLTVT.

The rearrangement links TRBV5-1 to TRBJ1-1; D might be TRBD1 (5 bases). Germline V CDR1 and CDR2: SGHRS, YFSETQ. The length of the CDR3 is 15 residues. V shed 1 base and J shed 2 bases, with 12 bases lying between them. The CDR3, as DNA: TGCGCCAGCAGCTTGTTGCAGGGTACAAACACTGAAGCTTTCTTT. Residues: CASSLLQGTNTEAFF.

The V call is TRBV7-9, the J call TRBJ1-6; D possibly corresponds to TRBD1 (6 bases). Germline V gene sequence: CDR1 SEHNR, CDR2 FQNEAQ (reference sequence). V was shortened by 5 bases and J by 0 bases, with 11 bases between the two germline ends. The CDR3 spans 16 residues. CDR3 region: CASSGTGSSYNSPLHF. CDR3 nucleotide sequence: TGTGCCAGCAGCGGAACAGGGAGCTCCTATAATTCACCCCTCCACTTT. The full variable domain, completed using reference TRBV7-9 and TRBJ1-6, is DTGVSQNPRHKITKRGQNVTFRCDPISEHNRLYWYRQTLGQGPEFLTYFQNEAQLEKSRLLSDRFSAERPKGSFSTLEIQRTEQGDSAMYLCASSGTGSSYNSPLHFGNGTRLTVT.

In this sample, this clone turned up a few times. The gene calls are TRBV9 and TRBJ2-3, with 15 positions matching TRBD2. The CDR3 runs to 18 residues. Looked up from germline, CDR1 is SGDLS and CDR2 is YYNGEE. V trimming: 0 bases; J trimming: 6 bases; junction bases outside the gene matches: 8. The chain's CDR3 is CASSVGTSGGADRDTQYF. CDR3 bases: TGTGCCAGCAGCGTAGGGACTAGCGGGGGGGCAGATCGGGATACGCAGTATTTT.

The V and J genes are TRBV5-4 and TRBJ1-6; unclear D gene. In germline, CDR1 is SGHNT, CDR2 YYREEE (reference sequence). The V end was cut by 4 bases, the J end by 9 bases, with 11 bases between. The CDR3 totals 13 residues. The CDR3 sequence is CASSLSLASPLHF. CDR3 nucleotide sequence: TGTGCCAGCAGCCTCTCTCTGGCTTCACCCCTCCACTTT.

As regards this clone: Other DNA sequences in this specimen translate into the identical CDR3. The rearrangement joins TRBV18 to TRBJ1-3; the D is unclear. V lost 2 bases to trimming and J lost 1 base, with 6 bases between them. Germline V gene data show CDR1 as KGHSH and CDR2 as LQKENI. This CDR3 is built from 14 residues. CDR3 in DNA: TGTGCCAGCTCACCAGGAGGATCTGGAAACACCATATATTTT. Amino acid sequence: CASSPGGSGNTIYF.

This chain's CDR3 is CASINRGSSYNEQFF. The CDR3 DNA reads TGTGCCAGCATCAACAGGGGAAGCTCCTACAATGAGCAGTTCTTC. The chain has TRBV5-4 and TRBJ2-1; 7 bases are shared with TRBD1. CDR3 length: 15 residues. V gave up 6 bases and J gave up 0 bases; unmatched junction bases: 6. The germline CDR1 and CDR2 sequences are SGHNT and YYREEE (reference sequence).

The CDR3 sequence is CASSREVDQPQHF. CDR3 nucleotide sequence: TGTGCCAGCAGTAGGGAGGTGGATCAGCCCCAGCATTTT. This chain joins TRBV6-1 and TRBJ1-5; D gene unclear. CDR1 MNHNS and CDR2 SASEGT come from the germline V gene. Trimming took 5 bases from V and 5 from J, leaving 10 bases between them. This CDR3 is 13 amino acids long.

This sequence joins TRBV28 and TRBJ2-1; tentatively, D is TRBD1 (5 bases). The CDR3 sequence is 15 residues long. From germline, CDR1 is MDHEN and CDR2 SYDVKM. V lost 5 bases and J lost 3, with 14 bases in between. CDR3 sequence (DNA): TGTGCCAGCAGTCCGACAGTCACCCGCTACAATGAGCAGTTCTTC. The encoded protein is CASSPTVTRYNEQFF. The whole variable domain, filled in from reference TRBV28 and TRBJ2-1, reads DVKVTQSSRYLVKRTGEKVFLECVQDMDHENMFWYRQDPGLGLRLIYFSYDVKMKEKGDIPEGYSVSREKKERFSLILESASTNQTSMYLCASSPTVTRYNEQFFGPGTRLTVL.

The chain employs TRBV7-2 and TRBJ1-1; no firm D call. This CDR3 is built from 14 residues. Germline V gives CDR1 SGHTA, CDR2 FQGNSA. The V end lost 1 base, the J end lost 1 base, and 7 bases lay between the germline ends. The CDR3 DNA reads TGTGCCAGCAGCTTAGGGCACAAGAACACTGAAGCTTTCTTT. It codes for CASSLGHKNTEAFF.

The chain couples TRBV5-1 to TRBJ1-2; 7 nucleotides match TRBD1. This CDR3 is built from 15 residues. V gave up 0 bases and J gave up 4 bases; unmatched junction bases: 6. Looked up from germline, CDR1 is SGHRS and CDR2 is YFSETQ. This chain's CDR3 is CASSLGARGIYGYTF. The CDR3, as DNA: TGCGCCAGCAGCTTGGGGGCCAGGGGGATCTATGGCTACACCTTC.

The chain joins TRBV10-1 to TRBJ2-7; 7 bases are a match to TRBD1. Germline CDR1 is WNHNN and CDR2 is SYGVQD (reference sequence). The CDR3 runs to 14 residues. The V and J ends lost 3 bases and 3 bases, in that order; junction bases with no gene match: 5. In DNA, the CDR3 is TGCGCCAGCAGTGAATTTGGGGACAGCTACGAGCAGTACTTC. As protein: CASSEFGDSYEQYF.

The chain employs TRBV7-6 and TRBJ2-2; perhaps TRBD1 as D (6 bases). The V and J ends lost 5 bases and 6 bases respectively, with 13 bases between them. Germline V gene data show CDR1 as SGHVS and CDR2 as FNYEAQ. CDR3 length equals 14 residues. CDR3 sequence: CASSPSGAAGELFF. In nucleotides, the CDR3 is TGTGCCAGCAGCCCCTCAGGGGCCGCCGGGGAGCTGTTTTTT.

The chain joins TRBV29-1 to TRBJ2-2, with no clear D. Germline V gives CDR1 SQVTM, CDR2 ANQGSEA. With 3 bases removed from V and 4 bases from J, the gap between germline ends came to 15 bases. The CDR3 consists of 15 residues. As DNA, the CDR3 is TGCAGCGTTGATCCTGTGTTTAGAGCCACCGGGGAGCTGTTTTTT. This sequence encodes CSVDPVFRATGELFF.

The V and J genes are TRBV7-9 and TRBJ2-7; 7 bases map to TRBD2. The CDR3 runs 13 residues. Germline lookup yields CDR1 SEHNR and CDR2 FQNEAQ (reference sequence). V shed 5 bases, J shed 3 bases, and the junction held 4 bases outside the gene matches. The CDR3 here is CASSRGDLYEQYF. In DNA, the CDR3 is TGTGCCAGCAGCCGGGGGGACCTCTACGAGCAGTACTTC.

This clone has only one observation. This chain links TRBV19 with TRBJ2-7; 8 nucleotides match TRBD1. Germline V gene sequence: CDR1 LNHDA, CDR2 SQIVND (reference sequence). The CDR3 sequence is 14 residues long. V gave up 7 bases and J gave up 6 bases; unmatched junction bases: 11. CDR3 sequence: CASTQDRASFEQYF. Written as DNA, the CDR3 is TGTGCCAGTACTCAGGACAGGGCTTCGTTCGAGCAGTACTTC.

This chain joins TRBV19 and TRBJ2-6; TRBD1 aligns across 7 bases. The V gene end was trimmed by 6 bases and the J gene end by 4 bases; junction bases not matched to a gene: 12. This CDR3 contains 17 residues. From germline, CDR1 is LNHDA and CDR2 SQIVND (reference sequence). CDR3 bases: TGTGCCAGTAGGCCGCGGACAGGAGTGAGAGGGGCCAACGTCCTGACTTTC. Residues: CASRPRTGVRGANVLTF.

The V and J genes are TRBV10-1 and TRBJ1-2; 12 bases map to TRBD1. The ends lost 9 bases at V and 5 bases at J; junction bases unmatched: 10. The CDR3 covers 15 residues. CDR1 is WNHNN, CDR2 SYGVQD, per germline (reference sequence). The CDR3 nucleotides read TGCGCCAGGGTGTATGGGGACAGGGGGCTTTATGGCTACACCTTC. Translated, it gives CARVYGDRGLYGYTF.

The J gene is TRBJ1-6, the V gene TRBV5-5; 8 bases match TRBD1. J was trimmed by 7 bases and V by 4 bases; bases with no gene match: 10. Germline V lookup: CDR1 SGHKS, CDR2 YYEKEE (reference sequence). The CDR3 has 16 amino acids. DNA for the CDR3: TGTGCCAGCAGCCTCAGACAGGGGCTTTGGAATTCACCCCTCCACTTT. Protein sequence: CASSLRQGLWNSPLHF. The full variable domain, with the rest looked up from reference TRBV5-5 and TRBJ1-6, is DAGVTQSPTHLIKTRGQQVTLRCSPISGHKSVSWYQQVLGQGPQFIFQYYEKEERGRGNFPDRFSARQFPNYSSELNVNALLLGDSALYLCASSLRQGLWNSPLHFGNGTRLTVT.

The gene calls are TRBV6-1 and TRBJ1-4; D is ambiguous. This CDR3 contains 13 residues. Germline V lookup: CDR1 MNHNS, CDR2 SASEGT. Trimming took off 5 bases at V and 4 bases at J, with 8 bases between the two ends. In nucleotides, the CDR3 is TGTGCCAGCAGTCTAGGGAGTAATGAAAAACTGTTTTTT. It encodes CASSLGSNEKLFF.

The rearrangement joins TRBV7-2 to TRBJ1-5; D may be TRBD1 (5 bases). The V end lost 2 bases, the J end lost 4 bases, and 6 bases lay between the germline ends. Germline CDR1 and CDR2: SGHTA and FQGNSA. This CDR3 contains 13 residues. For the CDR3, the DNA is TGTGCCAGCAGCTTACAGGGAAATCAGCCCCAGCATTTT. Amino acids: CASSLQGNQPQHF.

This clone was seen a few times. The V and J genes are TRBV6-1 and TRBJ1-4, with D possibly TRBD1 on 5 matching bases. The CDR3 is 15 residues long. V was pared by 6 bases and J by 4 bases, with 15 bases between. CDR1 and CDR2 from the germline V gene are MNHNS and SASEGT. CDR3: CASRDVGGGNEKLFF. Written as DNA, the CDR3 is TGTGCCAGCAGGGACGTTGGGGGAGGTAATGAAAAACTGTTTTTT.